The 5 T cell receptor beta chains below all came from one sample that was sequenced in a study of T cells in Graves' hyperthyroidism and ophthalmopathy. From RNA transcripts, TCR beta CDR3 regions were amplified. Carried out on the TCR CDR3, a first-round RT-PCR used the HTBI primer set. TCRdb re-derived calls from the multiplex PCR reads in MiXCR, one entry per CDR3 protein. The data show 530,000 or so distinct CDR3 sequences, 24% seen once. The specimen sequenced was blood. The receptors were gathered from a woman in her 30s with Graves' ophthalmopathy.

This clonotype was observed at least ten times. Here the CDR3 reads CASSYRTGTGEDGYTF. As DNA, the CDR3 is TGTGCCAGCAGTTACCGCACCGGGACAGGGGAAGATGGCTACACCTTC. The genes are TRBV6-2 or TRBV6-3 and TRBJ1-2, with TRBD1 matching 10 bases. Germline trimming cut 2 bases from V and 6 bases from J; bases unmatched to any gene: 9. The CDR3 sequence is 16 residues long. Germline lookup yields CDR1 MNHEY and CDR2 SVGEGT.

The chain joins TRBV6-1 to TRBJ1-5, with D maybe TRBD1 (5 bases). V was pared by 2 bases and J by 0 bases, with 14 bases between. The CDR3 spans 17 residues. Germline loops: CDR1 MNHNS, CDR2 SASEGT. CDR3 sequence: CASSEYEGPYSNQPQHF. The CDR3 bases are TGTGCCAGCAGTGAATATGAGGGGCCCTATAGCAATCAGCCCCAGCATTTT.

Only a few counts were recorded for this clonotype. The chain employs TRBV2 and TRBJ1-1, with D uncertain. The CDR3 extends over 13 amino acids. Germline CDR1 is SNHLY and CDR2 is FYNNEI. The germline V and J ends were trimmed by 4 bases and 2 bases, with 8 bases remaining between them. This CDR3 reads CASSAGTNTEAFF. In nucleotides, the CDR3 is TGTGCCAGCAGTGCAGGAACAAACACTGAAGCTTTCTTT. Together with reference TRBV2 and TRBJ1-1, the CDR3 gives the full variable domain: EPEVTQTPSHQVTQMGQEVILRCVPISNHLYFYWYRQILGQKVEFLVSFYNNEISEKSEIFDDQFSVERPDGSNFTLKIRSTKLEDSAMYFCASSAGTNTEAFFGQGTRLTVV.

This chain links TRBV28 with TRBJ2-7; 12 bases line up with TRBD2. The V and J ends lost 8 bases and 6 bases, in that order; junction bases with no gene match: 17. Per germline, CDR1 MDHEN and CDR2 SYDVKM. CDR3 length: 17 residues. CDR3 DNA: TGTGCCAGCTCACTCGGGCTAGCGGGAGGGCCTTCCCTCGAGCAGTACTTC. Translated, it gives CASSLGLAGGPSLEQYF.

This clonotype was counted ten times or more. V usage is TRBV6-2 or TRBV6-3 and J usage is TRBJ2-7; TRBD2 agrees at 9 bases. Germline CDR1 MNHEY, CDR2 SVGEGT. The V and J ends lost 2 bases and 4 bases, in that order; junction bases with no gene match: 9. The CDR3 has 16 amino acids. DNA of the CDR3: TGTGCCAGCAGTTACGGGGATAGCGGGAGAAGGTACGAGCAGTACTTC. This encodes CASSYGDSGRRYEQYF.